The clone carrying this T cell receptor beta chain has more than one count but fewer than ten. Its antigen is currently unknown. This sample is part of a study of beta chain features in type 1 diabetes. This CDR3 contains 14 residues. V was pared by 3 bases and J by 0 bases, with 6 bases between. Germline assignment: CDR1 SGHRS and CDR2 YFSETQ. Broader study findings: The naive, central memory and Treg TCRB repertoires showed an apparent similarity that was greater among patients than among healthy donors. In all four CD4+ subsets, TCRB CDR3 length was significantly, moderately reduced in type 1 diabetes. Insertions were fewer and deletions more numerous at VDJ junctions in type 1 diabetes patients.

As every portion of the isolated RNA was reverse transcribed, the sequencing read expressed TCRB transcripts. Using immunoSEQ multiplex PCR, the repertoire was profiled, and TCRdb retains in-frame clones only, with some absent. In the table there are roughly 350,000 clones, around 9.6% of which are singletons. A CD45RO/CCR7/CD25/CD127/CD95/CD27 panel sorted naive, central memory, regulatory and stem cell-like memory CD4+ cells. The sequenced sample was central memory CD4+ T cells from blood. The chain recombines TRBV5-1 with TRBJ1-4; D is ambiguous. This clonotype originated in a man under 40 with type 1 diabetes. CDR3 amino acids: CASSSAATNEKLFF. The CDR3 DNA follows: TGCGCCAGCAGCTCGGCAGCAACTAATGAAAAACTGTTTTTT. The full variable domain, in which reference TRBV5-1 and TRBJ1-4 provide the parts outside the CDR3, is KAGVTQTPRYLIKTRGQQVTLSCSPISGHRSVSWYQQTPGQGLQFLFEYFSETQRNKGNFPGRFSGRQFSNSRSEMNVSTLELGDSALYLCASSSAATNEKLFFGSGTQLSVL.